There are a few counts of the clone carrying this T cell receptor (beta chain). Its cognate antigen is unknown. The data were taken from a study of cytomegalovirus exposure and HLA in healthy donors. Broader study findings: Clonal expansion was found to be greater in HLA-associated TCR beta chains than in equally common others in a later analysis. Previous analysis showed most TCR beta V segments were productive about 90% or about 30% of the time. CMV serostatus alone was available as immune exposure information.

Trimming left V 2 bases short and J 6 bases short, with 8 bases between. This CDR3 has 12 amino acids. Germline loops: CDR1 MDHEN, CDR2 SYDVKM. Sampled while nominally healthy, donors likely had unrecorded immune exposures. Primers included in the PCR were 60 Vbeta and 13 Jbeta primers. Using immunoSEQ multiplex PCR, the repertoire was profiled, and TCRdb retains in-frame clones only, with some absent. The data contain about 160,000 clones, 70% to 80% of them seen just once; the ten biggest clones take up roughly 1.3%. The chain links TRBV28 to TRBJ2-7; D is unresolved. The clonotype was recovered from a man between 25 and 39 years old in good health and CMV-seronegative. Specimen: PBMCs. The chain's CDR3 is CASSLLVAEQYF. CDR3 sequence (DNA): TGTGCCAGCAGTTTACTCGTAGCCGAGCAGTACTTC.